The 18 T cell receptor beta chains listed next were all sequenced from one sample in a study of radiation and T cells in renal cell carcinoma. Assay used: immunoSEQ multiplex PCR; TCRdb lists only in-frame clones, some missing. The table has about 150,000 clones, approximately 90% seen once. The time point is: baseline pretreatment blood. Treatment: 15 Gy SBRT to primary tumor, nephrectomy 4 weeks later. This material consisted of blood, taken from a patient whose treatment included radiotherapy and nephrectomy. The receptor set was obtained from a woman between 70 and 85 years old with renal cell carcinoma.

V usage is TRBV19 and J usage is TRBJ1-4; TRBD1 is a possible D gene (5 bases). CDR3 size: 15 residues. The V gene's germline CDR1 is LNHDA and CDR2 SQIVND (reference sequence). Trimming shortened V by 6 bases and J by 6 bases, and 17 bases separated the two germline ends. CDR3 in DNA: TGTGCCAGTAGACCGGGTCTCCCGGGGGATGAAAAACTGTTTTTT. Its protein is CASRPGLPGDEKLFF.

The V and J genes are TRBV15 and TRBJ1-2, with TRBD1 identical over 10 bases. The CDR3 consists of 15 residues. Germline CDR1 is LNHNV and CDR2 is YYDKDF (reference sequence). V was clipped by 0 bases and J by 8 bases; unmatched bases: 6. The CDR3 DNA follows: TGTGCCACCAGCAGAGATCGGGGGACAGGGGTCGGCTACACCTTC. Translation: CATSRDRGTGVGYTF.

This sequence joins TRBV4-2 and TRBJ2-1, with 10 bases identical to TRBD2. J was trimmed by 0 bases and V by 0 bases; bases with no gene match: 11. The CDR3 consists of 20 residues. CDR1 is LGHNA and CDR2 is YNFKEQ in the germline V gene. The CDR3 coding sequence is TGTGCCAGCAGCCAAGATGTGGTAGCGGGGGGCCCGAACTCCTACAATGAGCAGTTCTTC. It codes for CASSQDVVAGGPNSYNEQFF.

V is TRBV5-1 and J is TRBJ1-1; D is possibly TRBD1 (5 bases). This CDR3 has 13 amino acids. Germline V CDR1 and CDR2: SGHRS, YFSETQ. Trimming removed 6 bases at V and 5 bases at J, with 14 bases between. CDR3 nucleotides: TGCGCCAGCACTACTGGGGCCCGGACTGAAGCTTTCTTT. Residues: CASTTGARTEAFF.

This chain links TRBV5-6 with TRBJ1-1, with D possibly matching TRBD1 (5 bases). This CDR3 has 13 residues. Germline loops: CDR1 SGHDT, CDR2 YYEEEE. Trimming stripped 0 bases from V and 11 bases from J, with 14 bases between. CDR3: CASSLGQPGKAFF. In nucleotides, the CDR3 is TGTGCCAGCAGCTTGGGACAGCCCGGGAAGGCTTTCTTT.

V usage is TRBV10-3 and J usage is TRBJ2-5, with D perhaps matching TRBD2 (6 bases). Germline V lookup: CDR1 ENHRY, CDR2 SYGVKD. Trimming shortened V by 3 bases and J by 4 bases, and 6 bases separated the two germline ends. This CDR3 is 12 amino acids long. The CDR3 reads CAISDGGETQYF. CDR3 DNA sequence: TGTGCCATCAGTGACGGGGGAGAGACCCAGTACTTC.

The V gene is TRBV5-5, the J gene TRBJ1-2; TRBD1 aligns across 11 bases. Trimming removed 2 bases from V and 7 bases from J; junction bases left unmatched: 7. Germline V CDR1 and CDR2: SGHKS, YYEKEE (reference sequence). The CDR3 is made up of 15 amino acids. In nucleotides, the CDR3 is TGTGCCAGCAGCTTACTCAGGACAGGGGGCTTTGGCTACACCTTC. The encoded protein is CASSLLRTGGFGYTF.

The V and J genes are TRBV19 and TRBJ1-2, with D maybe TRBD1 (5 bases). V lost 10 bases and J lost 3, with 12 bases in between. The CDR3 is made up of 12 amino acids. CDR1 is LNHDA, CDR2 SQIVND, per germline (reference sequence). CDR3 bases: TGTGCCACTGAGGGACGAGACTATGGCTACACCTTC. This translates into CATEGRDYGYTF.

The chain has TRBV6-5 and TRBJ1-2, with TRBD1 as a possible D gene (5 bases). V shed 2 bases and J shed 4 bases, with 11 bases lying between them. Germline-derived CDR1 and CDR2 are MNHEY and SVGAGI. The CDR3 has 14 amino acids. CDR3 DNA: TGTGCCAGCAGTTACGCGGAGGGGTTCTATGGCTACACCTTC. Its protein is CASSYAEGFYGYTF.

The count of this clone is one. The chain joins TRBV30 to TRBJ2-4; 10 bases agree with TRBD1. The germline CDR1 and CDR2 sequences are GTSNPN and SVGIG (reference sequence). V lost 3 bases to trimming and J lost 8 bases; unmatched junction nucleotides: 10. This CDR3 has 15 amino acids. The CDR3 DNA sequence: TGTGCCTGGAGGGAAACCGGGACAGGGGCACACATTCAGTACTTC. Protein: CAWRETGTGAHIQYF. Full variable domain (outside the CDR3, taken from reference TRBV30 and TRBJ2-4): SQTIHQWPATLVQPVGSPLSLECTVEGTSNPNLYWYRQAAGRGLQLLFYSVGIGQISSEVPQNLSASRPQDRQFILSSKKLLLSDSGFYLCAWRETGTGAHIQYFGAGTRLSVL.

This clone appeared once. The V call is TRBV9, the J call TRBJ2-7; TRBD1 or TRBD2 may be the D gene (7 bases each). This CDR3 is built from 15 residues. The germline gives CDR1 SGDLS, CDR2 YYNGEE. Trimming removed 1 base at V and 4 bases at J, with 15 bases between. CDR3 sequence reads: CASSVRAGGDYEQYF. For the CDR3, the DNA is TGTGCCAGCAGCGTAAGGGCAGGGGGGGATTACGAGCAGTACTTC.

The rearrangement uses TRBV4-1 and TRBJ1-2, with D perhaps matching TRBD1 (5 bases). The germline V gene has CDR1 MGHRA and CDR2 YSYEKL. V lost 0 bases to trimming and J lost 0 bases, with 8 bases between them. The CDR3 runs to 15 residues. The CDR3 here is CASSQERGANYGYTF. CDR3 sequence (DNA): TGCGCCAGCAGCCAAGAAAGGGGAGCTAACTATGGCTACACCTTC.

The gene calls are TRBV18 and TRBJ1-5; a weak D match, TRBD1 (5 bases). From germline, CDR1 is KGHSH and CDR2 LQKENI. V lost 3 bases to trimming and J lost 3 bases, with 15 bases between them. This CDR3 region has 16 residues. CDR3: CASSPRAGMVNQPQHF. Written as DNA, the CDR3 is TGTGCCAGCTCACCCCGGGCAGGGATGGTCAATCAGCCCCAGCATTTT.

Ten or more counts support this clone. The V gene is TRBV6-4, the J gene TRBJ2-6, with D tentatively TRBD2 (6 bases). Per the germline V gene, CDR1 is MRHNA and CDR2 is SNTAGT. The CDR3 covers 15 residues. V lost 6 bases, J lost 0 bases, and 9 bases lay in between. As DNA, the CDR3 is TGTGCCAGCAGCTACGGGAGCTCTGGGGCCAACGTCCTGACTTTC. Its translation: CASSYGSSGANVLTF.

Here the CDR3 reads CASSVAGGGDFSTDTQYF. The CDR3 bases are TGTGCCAGCAGCGTAGCTGGCGGGGGGGATTTTAGCACAGATACGCAGTATTTT. V and J are TRBV9 and TRBJ2-3; TRBD2 matches at 9 bases. V shed 0 bases and J 0 bases; nucleotides not matched to a gene: 8. This CDR3 spans 18 amino acids. The germline V gene has CDR1 SGDLS and CDR2 YYNGEE.

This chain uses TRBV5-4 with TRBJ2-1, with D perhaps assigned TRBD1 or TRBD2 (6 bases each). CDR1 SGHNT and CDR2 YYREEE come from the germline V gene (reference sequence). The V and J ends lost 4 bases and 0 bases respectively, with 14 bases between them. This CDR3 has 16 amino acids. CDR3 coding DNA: TGTGCCAGCAGCCGGACGGGGGCCGACTCCTACAATGAGCAGTTCTTC. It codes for CASSRTGADSYNEQFF.

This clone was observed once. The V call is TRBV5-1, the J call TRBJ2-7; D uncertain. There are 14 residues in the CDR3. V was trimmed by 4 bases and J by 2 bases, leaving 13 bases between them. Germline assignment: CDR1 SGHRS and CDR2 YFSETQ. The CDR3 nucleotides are TGCGCCAGCAGCGGCGGCAGACCTCCCTACGAGCAGTACTTC. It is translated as CASSGGRPPYEQYF.

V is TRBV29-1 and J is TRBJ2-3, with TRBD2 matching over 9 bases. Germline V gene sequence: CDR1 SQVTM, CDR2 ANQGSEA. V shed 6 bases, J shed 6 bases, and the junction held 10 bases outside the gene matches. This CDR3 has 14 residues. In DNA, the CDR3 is TGCAGCGTGGCGGGGGGGAGCACGGCCGATACGCAGTATTTT. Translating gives CSVAGGSTADTQYF.